The TCR beta chain described here comes from a study of T cell responses to AZD1222 COVID-19 vaccine. Remarks on this clone: The antigen is undetermined.

Generated by immunoSEQ multiplex PCR, the TCRdb table keeps only in-frame clones and is missing some. The sample contains over 70,000 clones, 80% to 90% of which appear only once. Whole-study results and caveats: Repertoires were obtained solely post-peak T cell response. Within unmutated variant regions lay the reported targets of nearly half of spike-specific TCRs. At baseline, seropositivity was found in only six or seven AZD1222 recipients. Along spike, vaccine-associated CD4 TCRs were found throughout, with dominance at 160-218 and 743-854.

Trimming at V came to 4 bases and at J to 1 base, leaving 10 bases not matched to a gene. The CDR3 runs 16 residues. CDR1 is SGHDT and CDR2 is YYEEEE in the germline V gene. The sequence was collected from an adult who received the AZD1222 COVID-19 vaccine. The sample consisted of peripheral blood, taken 28 days after the second AZD1222 dose. The chain links TRBV5-6 to TRBJ1-1; 7 nucleotides match TRBD1. CDR3 DNA: TGTGCCAGCAGCCCTAATGGACAGGTGGGGAACACTGAAGCTTTCTTT. It yields the protein CASSPNGQVGNTEAFF.